This T cell receptor beta chain was captured by sequencing in a study of naive and memory T cell subsets. TCR cDNA received a 3' ligated oligonucleotide that carried a UMI. RNA was extracted from 2.5 to 3 ml of whole blood of healthy adults. Cells were not sorted; total RNA input targeted about 1 to 1000 ng. Findings and limits, study-wide: Potentially, T cell activation and differentiation skew this RNA-based measurement.

The SP2 primer and nested alpha and beta constant region primers amplified ligated cDNA in four rounds. Blood and skin TCR RNA was reverse transcribed with alpha and beta constant primers. TCRdb passed the 5' RACE reads through MiXCR, listing each CDR3 protein once. Found here are more than 45,000 distinct CDR3 sequences, 4.7% of them singletons; the top ten hold about 0.8%. The V gene lost 2 bases and the J gene lost 9 bases, with 14 bases spanning the gap. This CDR3 has 13 amino acids. Germline loops: CDR1 DFQATT, CDR2 SNEGSKA (reference sequence). Of note for this clonotype: Its antigen remains unknown. This may be a read error, as it is one base from a much larger clone.

The TCR originated in a female donor in good health. This rearrangement joins TRBV20-1 to TRBJ2-1; the D gene is possibly TRBD2 (6 bases). CDR3 residues: CSARPIGRVEQFF. CDR3 DNA: TGCAGTGCTAGACCTATCGGGAGAGTTGAGCAGTTCTTC.